A selection of T cell receptor beta chains follows, all from one sample in a study of PD-1 blockade in classical Hodgkin lymphoma. The data were produced by immunoSEQ multiplex PCR, yet TCRdb's version contains in-frame clones alone and is incomplete. The sample consists of about 39,000 clones, around 70% of them appearing once. The sample here was peripheral blood mononuclear cells (PBMCs), taken before the second cycle of nivolumab. The receptors come from a human donor with classical Hodgkin lymphoma. Each CDR3 is given with its conserved first and last residue. Each record gives: D gene, J gene, clone size, V gene, CDR3 protein, CDR3 DNA. The D gene is left open where the match is weak. Rows may omit the clone size; those that give it use once, few, many or a size class.

D: .; J: TRBJ2-3; size: .; V: TRBV7-3; CDR3: CASSPGTSTDTQYF; DNA: TGTGCCAGCAGCCCGGGGACTAGCACAGATACGCAGTATTTT
D: .; J: TRBJ2-3; size: .; V: TRBV6-5; CDR3: CASSYSKTYTDTQYF; DNA: TGTGCCAGCAGTTACTCGAAGACCTACACAGATACGCAGTATTTT
D: .; J: TRBJ1-4; size: .; V: TRBV5-6; CDR3: CASSLGLGINEKLFF; DNA: TGTGCCAGCAGCTTGGGGCTGGGCATCAATGAAAAACTGTTTTTT
D: .; J: TRBJ2-4; size: .; V: TRBV11-2; CDR3: CASSLEGTTILAKNIQYF; DNA: TGTGCCAGCAGCTTAGAGGGGACAACGATTTTAGCCAAAAACATTCAGTACTTC
D: TRBD2; J: TRBJ2-1; size: once; V: TRBV7-2; CDR3: CASSLVAGGYNEQFF; DNA: TGTGCCAGCAGCTTAGTTGCGGGAGGTTACAATGAGCAGTTCTTC
D: .; J: TRBJ2-7; size: .; V: TRBV15; CDR3: CATSRDPQYEQCF; DNA: TGTGCCACCAGCAGAGATCCTCAATACGAGCAGTGCTTC
D: TRBD2; J: TRBJ2-3; size: .; V: TRBV15; CDR3: CATSRDRLAGADTQYF; DNA: TGTGCCACCAGCAGAGATCGACTAGCGGGGGCAGATACGCAGTATTTT
D: .; J: TRBJ2-5; size: few; V: TRBV7-2; CDR3: CASSKGGLETQYF; DNA: TGTGCCAGCAGTAAGGGGGGTTTGGAGACCCAGTACTTC
D: TRBD1; J: TRBJ1-2; size: few; V: TRBV28; CDR3: CASSLTHRTGGGYTF; DNA: TGTGCCAGCAGTTTAACCCATCGGACAGGGGGCGGCTACACCTTC
D: .; J: TRBJ2-5; size: .; V: TRBV9; CDR3: CASSVGGPNQETQYF; DNA: TGTGCCAGCAGCGTAGGCGGACCCAACCAAGAGACCCAGTACTTC
D: .; J: TRBJ1-4; size: .; V: TRBV2; CDR3: CASSGTVIGEKLFF; DNA: TGTGCCAGCAGTGGGACAGTCATCGGTGAAAAACTGTTTTTT
D: .; J: TRBJ2-1; size: .; V: TRBV20-1; CDR3: CSARVYNEQFF; DNA: TGCAGTGCTAGAGTTTACAATGAGCAGTTCTTC
D: .; J: TRBJ2-7; size: few; V: TRBV29-1; CDR3: CSVSDSSSYEQYF; DNA: TGCAGCGTGTCCGACTCTAGCTCCTACGAGCAGTACTTC
D: .; J: TRBJ2-7; size: .; V: TRBV29-1; CDR3: CSADAPGDEQYF; DNA: TGCAGCGCCGACGCGCCAGGGGACGAGCAGTACTTC
D: TRBD2; J: TRBJ2-3; size: .; V: TRBV5-1; CDR3: CASSYGLAGSTDTQYF; DNA: TGCGCCAGCAGCTATGGACTAGCGGGGAGCACAGATACGCAGTATTTT
D: TRBD1; J: TRBJ1-2; size: .; V: TRBV5-1; CDR3: CASQKPDRLGGYTF; DNA: TGCGCCAGCCAAAAACCGGACAGGTTGGGTGGCTACACCTTC
D: TRBD2; J: TRBJ2-1; size: .; V: TRBV10-3; CDR3: CAISEAGDSYNEQFF; DNA: TGTGCCATCAGTGAGGCGGGGGACTCCTACAATGAGCAGTTCTTC
D: .; J: TRBJ2-6; size: .; V: TRBV11-1; CDR3: CASSPGVGANVLTF; DNA: TGTGCCAGCAGTCCAGGGGTAGGGGCCAACGTCCTGACTTTC
D: .; J: TRBJ1-2; size: once; V: TRBV6-4; CDR3: CASSEGTRNYGYTF; DNA: TGTGCCAGCTCGGAGGGGACCCGTAACTATGGCTACACCTTC
D: .; J: TRBJ2-3; size: .; V: TRBV5-1; CDR3: CASSNGHQTGTDTQYF; DNA: TGCGCCAGCAGCAATGGACACCAGACAGGCACAGATACGCAGTATTTT
D: .; J: TRBJ2-4; size: .; V: TRBV25-1; CDR3: CASSEQGLAQYF; DNA: TGTGCCAGCAGTGAACAGGGTCTGGCTCAGTACTTC
D: .; J: TRBJ2-3; size: once; V: TRBV27; CDR3: CASSLFGSINTDTQYF; DNA: TGTGCCAGCAGTTTATTTGGCAGCATAAACACAGATACGCAGTATTTT
D: TRBD2; J: TRBJ2-1; size: .; V: TRBV10-3; CDR3: CAISESGTSGPEQFF; DNA: TGTGCCATCAGTGAGTCGGGGACTAGCGGGCCTGAGCAGTTCTTC
D: TRBD1; J: TRBJ2-7; size: .; V: TRBV7-6; CDR3: CASSLNRGTGEQYF; DNA: TGTGCCAGCAGCTTAAACAGGGGAACGGGCGAGCAGTACTTC
D: TRBD1; J: TRBJ2-1; size: .; V: TRBV19; CDR3: CASSPRTGGFNEQFF; DNA: TGTGCCAGTAGTCCCCGGACAGGGGGTTTCAATGAGCAGTTCTTC
D: .; J: TRBJ1-4; size: .; V: TRBV27; CDR3: CASSSTLQSNEKLFF; DNA: TGTGCCAGCAGTTCCACATTACAGTCTAATGAAAAACTGTTTTTT
D: .; J: TRBJ1-6; size: .; V: TRBV10-3; CDR3: CASGTGSSYNSPLHF; DNA: TGTGCCAGCGGCACAGGGAGCTCCTATAATTCACCCCTCCACTTT
D: TRBD1; J: TRBJ1-6; size: few; V: TRBV27; CDR3: CASRPGQARLSSPLHF; DNA: TGTGCCAGCAGACCGGGACAGGCGAGATTAAGTTCACCCCTCCACTTT
D: .; J: TRBJ2-7; size: .; V: TRBV6-1; CDR3: CATRRTVSSYEQYF; DNA: TGTGCCACCAGAAGGACGGTGAGCTCCTACGAGCAGTACTTC
D: .; J: TRBJ2-3; size: .; V: TRBV2; CDR3: CASSEALGRTTQYF; DNA: TGTGCCAGCAGTGAAGCGCTGGGGAGGACTACGCAGTATTTT
D: .; J: TRBJ1-1; size: .; V: TRBV18; CDR3: CASSFGQRGEAFF; DNA: TGTGCCAGCTCCTTCGGACAGAGGGGTGAAGCTTTCTTT
D: TRBD1; J: TRBJ1-1; size: few; V: TRBV6-1; CDR3: CASSSQGLANTEAFF; DNA: TGTGCCAGCAGTTCACAGGGGTTAGCGAACACTGAAGCTTTCTTT
D: .; J: TRBJ1-5; size: .; V: TRBV28; CDR3: CASSLGDIYSNQPQHF; DNA: TGTGCCAGCAGTTTAGGTGACATTTATAGCAATCAGCCCCAGCATTTT
D: TRBD2; J: TRBJ2-1; size: .; V: TRBV7-8; CDR3: CASSFGTSDYNEQFF; DNA: TGTGCCAGCAGCTTCGGGACTAGCGACTACAATGAGCAGTTCTTC
D: TRBD1; J: TRBJ2-1; size: .; V: TRBV7-2; CDR3: CASRLDRGRYNEQFF; DNA: TGTGCCAGCAGGCTGGACAGGGGGCGTTATAATGAGCAGTTCTTC
D: .; J: TRBJ1-1; size: .; V: TRBV7-2; CDR3: CASSLVVQTVNTEAFF; DNA: TGTGCCAGCAGCTTAGTCGTCCAAACGGTGAACACTGAAGCTTTCTTT
D: TRBD1; J: TRBJ1-6; size: .; V: TRBV2; CDR3: CARSPGTGNSPLHF; DNA: TGTGCCAGATCTCCCGGGACAGGAAATTCACCCCTCCACTTT
D: TRBD1; J: TRBJ1-2; size: .; V: TRBV5-4; CDR3: CASSFGQGARGYTF; DNA: TGTGCCAGCAGCTTTGGACAGGGGGCGAGGGGCTACACCTTC
D: .; J: TRBJ1-1; size: .; V: TRBV19; CDR3: CASQPPGPRRTEAFF; DNA: TGTGCCAGTCAACCTCCGGGCCCCCGAAGGACTGAAGCTTTCTTT
D: .; J: TRBJ1-4; size: .; V: TRBV18; CDR3: CASSPRPITTNEKLFF; DNA: TGTGCCAGCTCACCCAGGCCCATAACAACTAATGAAAAACTGTTTTTT
D: .; J: TRBJ2-6; size: .; V: TRBV5-1; CDR3: CASSPTGTGGANVLTF; DNA: TGCGCCAGCAGCCCGACGGGGACCGGTGGGGCCAACGTCCTGACTTTC
D: TRBD2; J: TRBJ2-3; size: .; V: TRBV7-2; CDR3: CASSSRGAGGLTDTQYF; DNA: TGTGCCAGCAGCTCGAGGGGAGCGGGAGGACTCACAGATACGCAGTATTTT
D: .; J: TRBJ1-1; size: .; V: TRBV7-2; CDR3: CASSLAVGQVNTEAFF; DNA: TGTGCCAGCAGCTTAGCGGTAGGGCAGGTGAACACTGAAGCTTTCTTT
D: .; J: TRBJ2-7; size: .; V: TRBV6-5; CDR3: CASSSGRYEQYF; DNA: TGTGCCAGCAGTAGCGGTCGCTACGAGCAGTACTTC
D: .; J: TRBJ2-6; size: .; V: TRBV9; CDR3: CASSVGLSGANVLTF; DNA: TGTGCCAGCAGCGTAGGGCTCTCTGGGGCCAACGTCCTGACTTTC
D: .; J: TRBJ2-6; size: .; V: TRBV5-4; CDR3: CASSFGHMGLGYSGANVLTF; DNA: TGTGCCAGCAGCTTCGGACACATGGGACTTGGGTACTCTGGGGCCAACGTCCTGACTTTC
D: .; J: TRBJ1-1; size: .; V: TRBV6-6; CDR3: CASSKTGPNTEAFF; DNA: TGTGCCAGCAGTAAGACAGGCCCAAACACTGAAGCTTTCTTT
D: .; J: TRBJ2-2; size: .; V: TRBV4-3; CDR3: CASSQEGLSAGELFF; DNA: TGCGCCAGCAGCCAAGAAGGGCTCTCTGCCGGGGAGCTGTTTTTT
D: .; J: TRBJ2-1; size: .; V: TRBV9; CDR3: CASSTSLGGRAYNEQFF; DNA: TGTGCCAGCAGCACGTCACTAGGCGGTAGGGCCTACAATGAGCAGTTCTTC
D: .; J: TRBJ2-7; size: .; V: TRBV6-5; CDR3: CASSYRDARYEQYF; DNA: TGTGCCAGCAGTTACCGGGACGCCCGCTACGAGCAGTACTTC